This T cell receptor beta chain is from a study of blood T cells in healthy people across ages. CDR3 length: 17 amino acids. Trimming removed 4 bases from V and 1 base from J; junction bases left unmatched: 8. A J-beta primer mix and a sample-barcoded 5' primer were used in a second PCR of about 6 to 12 cycles. MiXCR, applied by TCRdb to the 5' RACE reads, yields one record per CDR3 protein. This sample has about 1.5 million distinct CDR3 sequences, with around 39% found just once. The gene calls are TRBV12-3 or TRBV12-4 and TRBJ2-2, with 8 bases that match TRBD2. Sequencing used blood. This sequence originates from a woman aged 18-30 years in good health. In DNA, the CDR3 is TGTGCCAGCAGTTCCGCCCCCGGGAGGGGGAACACCGGGGAGCTGTTTTTT. It yields the protein CASSSAPGRGNTGELFF.